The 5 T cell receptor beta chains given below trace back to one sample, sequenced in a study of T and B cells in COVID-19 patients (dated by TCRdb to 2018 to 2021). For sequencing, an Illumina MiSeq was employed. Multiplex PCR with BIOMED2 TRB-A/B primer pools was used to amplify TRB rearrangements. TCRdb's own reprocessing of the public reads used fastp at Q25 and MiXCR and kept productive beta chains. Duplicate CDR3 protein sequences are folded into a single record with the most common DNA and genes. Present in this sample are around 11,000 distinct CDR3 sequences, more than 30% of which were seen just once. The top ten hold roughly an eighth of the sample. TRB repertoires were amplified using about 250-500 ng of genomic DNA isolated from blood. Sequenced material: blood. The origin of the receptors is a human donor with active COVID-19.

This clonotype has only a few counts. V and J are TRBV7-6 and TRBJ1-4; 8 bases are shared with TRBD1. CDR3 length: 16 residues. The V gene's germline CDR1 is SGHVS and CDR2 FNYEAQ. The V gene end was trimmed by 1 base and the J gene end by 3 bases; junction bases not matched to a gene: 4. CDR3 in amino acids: CASSLVWGQANEKLFF. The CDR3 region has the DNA TGTGCCAGCAGCTTAGTATGGGGACAGGCTAATGAAAAACTGTTTTTT.

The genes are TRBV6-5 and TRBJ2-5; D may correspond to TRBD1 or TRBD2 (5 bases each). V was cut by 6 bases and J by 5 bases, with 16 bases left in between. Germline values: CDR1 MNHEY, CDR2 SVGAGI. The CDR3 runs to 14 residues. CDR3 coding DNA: TGTGCCAGCAGCCTACGAGGGGCCGAGGAGACCCAGTACTTC. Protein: CASSLRGAEETQYF.

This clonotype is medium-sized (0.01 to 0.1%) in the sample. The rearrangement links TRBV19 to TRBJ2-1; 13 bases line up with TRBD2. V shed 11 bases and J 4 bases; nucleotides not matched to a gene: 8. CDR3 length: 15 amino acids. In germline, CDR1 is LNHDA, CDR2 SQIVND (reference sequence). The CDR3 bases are TGTGCCTTAGGGGGACTAGCGGGGACGTACAATGAGCAGTTCTTC. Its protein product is CALGGLAGTYNEQFF.

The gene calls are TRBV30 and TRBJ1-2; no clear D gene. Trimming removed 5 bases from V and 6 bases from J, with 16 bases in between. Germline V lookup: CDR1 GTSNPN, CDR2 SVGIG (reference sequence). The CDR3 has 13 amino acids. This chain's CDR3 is CAWDGQRGNGYTF. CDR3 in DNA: TGTGCCTGGGACGGGCAACGAGGAAATGGCTACACCTTC.

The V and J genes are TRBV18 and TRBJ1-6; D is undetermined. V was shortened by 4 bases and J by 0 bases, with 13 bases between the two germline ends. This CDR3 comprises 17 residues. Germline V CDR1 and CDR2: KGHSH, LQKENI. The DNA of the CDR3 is TGTGCCAGCTCACGACGGGTTGCTGACTCCTATAATTCACCCCTCCACTTT. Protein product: CASSRRVADSYNSPLHF. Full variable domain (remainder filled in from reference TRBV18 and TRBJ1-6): NAGVMQNPRHLVRRRGQEARLRCSPMKGHSHVYWYRQLPEEGLKFMVYLQKENIIDESGMPKERFSAEFPKEGPSILRIQQVVRGDSAAYFCASSRRVADSYNSPLHFGNGTRLTVT.